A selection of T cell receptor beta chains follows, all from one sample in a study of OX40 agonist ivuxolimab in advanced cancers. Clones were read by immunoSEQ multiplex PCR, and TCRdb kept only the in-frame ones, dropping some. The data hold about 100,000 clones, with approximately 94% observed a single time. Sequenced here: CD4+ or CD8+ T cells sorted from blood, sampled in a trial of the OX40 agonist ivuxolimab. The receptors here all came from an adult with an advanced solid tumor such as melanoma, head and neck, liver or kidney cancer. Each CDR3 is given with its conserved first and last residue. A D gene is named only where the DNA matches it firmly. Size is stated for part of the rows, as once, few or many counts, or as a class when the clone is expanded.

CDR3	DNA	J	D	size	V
CASSAGDHADTQYF	TGTGCCAGCAGTGCAGGGGATCACGCAGATACGCAGTATTTT	TRBJ2-3	-	-	TRBV6-1
CASGLRASGRGGDTQYF	TGTGCTAGTGGTTTGAGGGCTAGCGGGCGAGGAGGAGATACGCAGTATTTT	TRBJ2-3	TRBD2	-	TRBV12-5
CASSLRDWSEAFF	TGTGCCAGCAGCTTACGGGACTGGTCTGAAGCTTTCTTT	TRBJ1-1	-	-	TRBV11-3
CASSFLAGGNTDTQYF	TGTGCCAGCAGCTTTCTAGCGGGGGGGAACACAGATACGCAGTATTTT	TRBJ2-3	TRBD2	-	TRBV7-8
CASSRGLGRDMNTEAFF	TGTGCCAGCAGCAGGGGGTTAGGTAGAGACATGAACACTGAAGCTTTCTTT	TRBJ1-1	-	-	TRBV5-6
CASSVDRGDTEAFF	TGTGCCAGCAGCGTCGACAGGGGGGACACTGAAGCTTTCTTT	TRBJ1-1	TRBD1	once	TRBV7-3
CASSLGRGRNSPLHF	TGTGCCAGCAGCTTAGGGAGAGGGAGGAATTCACCCCTCCACTTT	TRBJ1-6	-	once	TRBV7-2
CASSATTVEAFF	TGTGCCAGCAGTGCTACGACGGTTGAAGCTTTCTTT	TRBJ1-1	-	-	TRBV2
CASSQDRETQYF	TGCGCCAGCAGCCAAGATAGGGAGACCCAGTACTTC	TRBJ2-5	-	-	TRBV4-1
CASSWDSNYGYTF	TGTGCCAGCAGTTGGGACAGCAACTATGGCTACACCTTC	TRBJ1-2	TRBD1	once	TRBV11-2
CASSAAGNEQPQHF	TGTGCCAGCAGCGCCGCGGGGAACGAACAGCCCCAGCATTTT	TRBJ1-5	-	-	TRBV9
CASSQSRQGPSYEQYF	TGCGCCAGCAGCCAGAGTAGACAGGGCCCCTCCTACGAGCAGTACTTC	TRBJ2-7	TRBD1	-	TRBV7-2
CASSPQGRYSYNEQFF	TGTGCCAGCAGCCCTCAGGGGCGGTACTCCTACAATGAGCAGTTCTTC	TRBJ2-1	-	-	TRBV14
CASSLQGHNTEAFF	TGTGCCAGCAGCCTGCAGGGGCACAACACTGAAGCTTTCTTT	TRBJ1-1	-	-	TRBV11-3
CASSLLGSSGNTIYF	TGTGCCAGCAGCTTGTTAGGATCGAGTGGAAACACCATATATTTT	TRBJ1-3	-	-	TRBV5-5
CASSLGSKTQYF	TGTGCCAGCAGCTTGGGGTCAAAGACCCAGTACTTC	TRBJ2-5	-	-	TRBV11-2
CASSTNRDTEAFF	TGTGCCAGTAGTACTAACAGGGACACTGAAGCTTTCTTT	TRBJ1-1	-	-	TRBV19
CASSQLAGSNTGELFF	TGTGCCAGCAGTCAACTAGCGGGATCGAACACCGGGGAGCTGTTTTTT	TRBJ2-2	TRBD2	once	TRBV28
CASSPPIERHGRGLSTDTQYF	TGTGCCAGCTCACCACCGATCGAGCGACATGGTCGGGGGCTATCCACAGATACGCAGTATTTT	TRBJ2-3	-	-	TRBV18
CASSFLALTDQETQYF	TGCGCCAGCAGCTTTCTCGCCTTGACAGACCAAGAGACCCAGTACTTC	TRBJ2-5	-	-	TRBV5-1
CASSKDRWDTEAFF	TGCGCCAGCAGCAAGGACAGGTGGGACACTGAAGCTTTCTTT	TRBJ1-1	TRBD1	-	TRBV5-1
CASSPPGVPGYEQYF	TGTGCCAGCAGCCCTCCCGGCGTTCCCGGCTACGAGCAGTACTTC	TRBJ2-7	-	-	TRBV13
CASSQEGTSGPREQFF	TGTGCCAGCAGCCAAGAAGGGACTAGCGGCCCCAGGGAGCAGTTCTTC	TRBJ2-1	TRBD2	-	TRBV4-2
CASSPDRVQPQHF	TGTGCCAGCAGCCCCGACAGGGTCCAGCCCCAGCATTTT	TRBJ1-5	TRBD1	-	TRBV7-2
CASSSPTSGPYEQYF	TGTGCCAGCAGTTCTCCGACTAGCGGGCCCTACGAGCAGTACTTC	TRBJ2-7	TRBD2	-	TRBV28
CASSLNSGQETQYF	TGTGCTAGCAGCCTCAATAGCGGACAAGAGACCCAGTACTTC	TRBJ2-5	-	-	TRBV7-7
CASSESLRASGDTDTQYF	TGCGCCAGCAGTGAGTCCCTCCGGGCTAGCGGGGACACAGATACGCAGTATTTT	TRBJ2-3	TRBD2	-	TRBV10-1
CASSELGFITEAFF	TGTGCCAGCAGTGAATTGGGGTTTATAACTGAAGCTTTCTTT	TRBJ1-1	-	-	TRBV25-1
CASSPLGESTDTQYF	TGTGCCAGCTCACCATTAGGAGAGTCGACAGATACGCAGTATTTT	TRBJ2-3	-	-	TRBV18
CASSRGGNSNQPQHF	TGTGCCAGCAGCAGAGGAGGGAATAGCAATCAGCCCCAGCATTTT	TRBJ1-5	-	-	TRBV7-9
CATSRVRTGVEAFF	TGTGCCACCAGCAGAGTTCGGACAGGGGTCGAAGCTTTCTTT	TRBJ1-1	TRBD1	-	TRBV15
CASSPGLGLGSYNSPLHF	TGTGCCAGCAGCCCCGGTCTAGGGTTGGGCTCCTATAATTCACCCCTCCACTTT	TRBJ1-6	-	-	TRBV28
CASSLAQNGYTF	TGTGCCAGCAGCTTGGCGCAAAACGGCTACACCTTC	TRBJ1-2	-	once	TRBV5-8
CASSVEGTAPRYEQYF	TGTGCCAGCAGCGTAGAAGGCACCGCGCCCCGGTACGAGCAGTACTTC	TRBJ2-7	-	-	TRBV9
CASSWRGREYQETQYF	TGTGCCAGCAGCTGGAGAGGGAGGGAGTACCAAGAGACCCAGTACTTC	TRBJ2-5	TRBD2	-	TRBV9
CASSELDVVNTEAFF	TGTGCCAGCAGTGAATTAGACGTAGTGAACACTGAAGCTTTCTTT	TRBJ1-1	-	-	TRBV25-1
CASSFRRQGALNNEKLFF	TGTGCCAGCAGCTTTAGGAGACAGGGGGCGCTTAATAATGAAAAACTGTTTTTT	TRBJ1-4	TRBD1	-	TRBV7-2